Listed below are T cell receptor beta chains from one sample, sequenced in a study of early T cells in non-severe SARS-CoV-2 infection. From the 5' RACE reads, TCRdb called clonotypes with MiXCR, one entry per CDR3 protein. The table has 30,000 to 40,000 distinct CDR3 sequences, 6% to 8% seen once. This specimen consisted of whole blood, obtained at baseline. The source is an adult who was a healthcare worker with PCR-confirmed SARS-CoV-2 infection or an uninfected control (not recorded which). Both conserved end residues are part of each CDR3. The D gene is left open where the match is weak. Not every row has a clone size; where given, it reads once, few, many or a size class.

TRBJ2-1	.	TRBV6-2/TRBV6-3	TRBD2	TGTGCCAGCAGACTAGCGGGAGGGGGAGAGCAGTTCTTC	CASRLAGGGEQFF
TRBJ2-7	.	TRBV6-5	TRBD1	TGTGCCAGCAGCCGCGACGGACAGGGCTCCTACGGGCAGTACTTC	CASSRDGQGSYGQYF
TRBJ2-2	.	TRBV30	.	TGTGCCTGGACGACAGACCGCGATTCCCGTCACGGGGAGCTGTTTTTT	CAWTTDRDSRHGELFF
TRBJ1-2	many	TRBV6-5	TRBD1	TGTGCCAGCAGCTGGACAGGGGATGGCTATGGCTACACCTTC	CASSWTGDGYGYTF
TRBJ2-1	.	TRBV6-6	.	TGTGCCAGCAGTAGATTTTCGGGCGGGGACAGCAATGAGCAGTTCTTC	CASSRFSGGDSNEQFF
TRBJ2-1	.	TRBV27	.	TGTGCCAGCAGTTTAGGACTCACCGACAATGAGCAGTTCTTC	CASSLGLTDNEQFF
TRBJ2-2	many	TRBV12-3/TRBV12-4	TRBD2	TGTGCCAGCAGTTACCGCGGGAGGGGCACCGGGGAGCTGTTTTTT	CASSYRGRGTGELFF
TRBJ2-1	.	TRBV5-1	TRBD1	TGCGCCAGCAGCTCCAAGACAGGGGGGAACAATGAGCAGTTCTTC	CASSSKTGGNNEQFF
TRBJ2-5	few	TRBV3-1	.	TGTGCCAGCAGCCAAGACAGGCTGAGGGAGACCCAGTACTTC	CASSQDRLRETQYF
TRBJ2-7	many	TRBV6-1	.	TGTGCCAGCAGCCCCTTCTCCTACGAGCAGTACTTC	CASSPFSYEQYF
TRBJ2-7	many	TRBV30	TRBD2	TGTGCCTGGAACCGACTAAGGGCAACGGGACTAGCGGGGGCCTACGAGCAGTACTTC	CAWNRLRATGLAGAYEQYF
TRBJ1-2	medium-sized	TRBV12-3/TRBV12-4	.	TGTGCCAGCAGCCGGACGGGTTTGAACTATGGCTACACCTTC	CASSRTGLNYGYTF
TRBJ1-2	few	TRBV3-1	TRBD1	TGTGCCAGCAGTCGGACAGGGTTTGATGGCTACACCTTC	CASSRTGFDGYTF
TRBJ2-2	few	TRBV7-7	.	TGTGCTAGCAGCCCAACTCAGGTGAACACCGGGGAGCTGTTTTTT	CASSPTQVNTGELFF
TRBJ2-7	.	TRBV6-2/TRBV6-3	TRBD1	TGTGCCAGCAGTTACTTTATGTGGCAAGGACAGGTCCACTACGAGCAGTACTTC	CASSYFMWQGQVHYEQYF
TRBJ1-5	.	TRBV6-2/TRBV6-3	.	TGTGCCAGCAATCAACAGGGCCTTGGCCAGCCCCAGCATTTT	CASNQQGLGQPQHF
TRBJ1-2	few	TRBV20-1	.	TGCAGTGCCCCCCCGGGAGGCGGGGCCGGTGGCTACACCTTC	CSAPPGGGAGGYTF
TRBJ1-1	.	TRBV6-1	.	TGTGCCAGCAGTGAAGGTGGGGGTAACACTGAAGTTTTCTTT	CASSEGGGNTEVFF
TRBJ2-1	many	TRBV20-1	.	TGCAGTGTAGACTCCGGGTCAAATGACAATGAGCAGTTCTTC	CSVDSGSNDNEQFF
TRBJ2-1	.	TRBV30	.	TGTGCCTGGAGTTTACCTAGCTCCTACAATGAGCAGTTCTTC	CAWSLPSSYNEQFF
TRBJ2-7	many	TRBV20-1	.	TGCAGTGCTAGAGATCCTCGGGCCGAGAACTCCTACGAGCAGTACTTC	CSARDPRAENSYEQYF
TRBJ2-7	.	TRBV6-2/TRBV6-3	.	TGTGCCAGCGCCACAAACTACGAGCAGTACTTC	CASATNYEQYF
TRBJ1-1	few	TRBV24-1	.	TGTGCCACCAGTGATTTGGGACGGACTTTCTTT	CATSDLGRTFF
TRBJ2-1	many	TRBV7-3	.	TGTGCCAGCAGCTTAACCGGAGATGAGCAGTTCTTC	CASSLTGDEQFF
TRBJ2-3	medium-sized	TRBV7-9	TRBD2	TGTGCCAGAAAGCGGGAGAAGTGTCCCCTCACAGATACGCAGTATTTT	CARKREKCPLTDTQYF
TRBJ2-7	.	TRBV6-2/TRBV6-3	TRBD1	TGTGCCAGCAGTTACGTTTACCGGGACAGCTCCTACGAGCAGTACTTC	CASSYVYRDSSYEQYF
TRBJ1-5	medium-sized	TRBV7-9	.	TGTGCCAGCAGCTTAGATAATGGGCAGCCCCAGCATTTT	CASSLDNGQPQHF